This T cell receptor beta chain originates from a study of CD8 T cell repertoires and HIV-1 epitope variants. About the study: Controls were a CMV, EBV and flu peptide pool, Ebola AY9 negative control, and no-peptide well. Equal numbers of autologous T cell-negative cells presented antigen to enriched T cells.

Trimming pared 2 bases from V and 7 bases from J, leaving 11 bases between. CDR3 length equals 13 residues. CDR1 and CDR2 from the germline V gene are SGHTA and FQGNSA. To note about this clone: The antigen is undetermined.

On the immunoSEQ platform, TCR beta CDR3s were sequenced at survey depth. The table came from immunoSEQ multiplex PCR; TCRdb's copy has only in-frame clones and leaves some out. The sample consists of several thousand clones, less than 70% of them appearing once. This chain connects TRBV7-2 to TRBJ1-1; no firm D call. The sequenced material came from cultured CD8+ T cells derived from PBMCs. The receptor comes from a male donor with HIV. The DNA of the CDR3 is TGTGCCAGCAGCTTAATCGAGACAAGTGAAGCTTTCTTT. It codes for CASSLIETSEAFF.